What follows are 3 T cell receptor beta chains derived from one specimen sequenced in a study of post-analysis software for immune sequencing data. Points from the study as a whole: In patients, TRBV5-6, TRBV5-1 and TRBV20-1 belonged to four or five TRBV segments found more frequently than in controls.

These receptors' targets are unknown. Built from TCR beta cDNA, the libraries had unique molecular identifiers in them. Via MiXCR, TCRdb re-called the PCR reads, giving one row per CDR3 protein. The profile shows about 460,000 distinct CDR3 sequences, roughly 45% of them singletons. Material for sequencing was blood. The receptors stem from a girl aged 5-17 years with multiple sclerosis.

The V call is TRBV29-1, the J call TRBJ2-3, with 7 bases matching TRBD1. The CDR3 is 15 amino acids. The germline CDR1 and CDR2 sequences are SQVTM and ANQGSEA. J was trimmed by 5 bases and V by 6 bases; bases with no gene match: 14. The chain's CDR3 is CSVVPRSQGVDTQYF. CDR3 nucleotide sequence: TGCAGCGTCGTACCTCGGTCCCAGGGGGTAGATACGCAGTATTTT.

This rearrangement joins TRBV4-1 to TRBJ1-5; no firm D call. Germline V gene lookup returns CDR1 MGHRA and CDR2 YSYEKL. This CDR3 is 15 amino acids long. V shed 4 bases and J shed 5 bases, with 15 bases lying between them. CDR3 region: CASSPTPRTDQPQHF. The CDR3 nucleotides are TGCGCCAGCAGCCCCACCCCCAGGACTGATCAGCCCCAGCATTTT.

In its sample, this clonotype was seen a few times. The CDR3 loop reads CAISELEGELNTEAFF. DNA of the CDR3: TGTGCCATCAGTGAGTTGGAGGGCGAATTGAACACTGAAGCTTTCTTT. This chain links TRBV10-3 with TRBJ1-1; D remains ambiguous. V gave up 1 base and J gave up 0 bases, with 12 bases separating them. CDR3 length: 16 residues. The germline V gene has CDR1 ENHRY and CDR2 SYGVKD.